These T cell receptor beta chains were read from a single sample in a study of post-analysis software for immune sequencing data. TCRdb processed the PCR reads anew with MiXCR; each CDR3 protein has one entry. The profile shows about 430,000 distinct CDR3 sequences, approximately 42% of them singletons. The sample consisted of blood. These receptors originate from a girl aged 2 to 9 with multiple sclerosis. Each CDR3 is given with its conserved first and last residue.

>TRBV28|TRBJ2-3
CASSLENTDTQYF
>TRBV20-1|-
CSARDSKQETQYF
>TRBV7-3|TRBJ2-1
CASSLRPSGGASNNEQFF
>TRBV29-1|TRBJ2-1
CSGLPFNSYNEQFF
>TRBV7-2|TRBJ2-1
CASSLASGGAGNEQFF
>TRBV29-1|TRBJ2-4
CSVGELLAKNIQYF
>TRBV30|TRBJ1-2
CAWSYLGHPGYTF
>TRBV4-1|TRBJ1-5
CASSQDQYSNQPQHF
>TRBV12-3/TRBV12-4|TRBJ1-6
CASSLGQGEGSPLHF
>TRBV20-1|TRBJ2-3
CSADPGQGTDTQYF
>TRBV7-9|TRBJ1-1
CASSSSEGPVENTEAFF
>TRBV5-1|TRBJ2-2
CASSQGPVNTGELFF
>TRBV12-3/TRBV12-4|TRBJ1-6
CASREDRGPPSPLHF
>TRBV7-2|TRBJ2-3
CASSLAPAGGPVVHTDTQYF
>TRBV28|TRBJ1-4
CASSGTNEKLFF
>TRBV20-1|TRBJ2-7
CSASQVGYEQYF
>TRBV6-5|TRBJ1-5
CASSPTGWGPQHF
>TRBV7-9|TRBJ2-7
CASSLAPPGYEQYF
>TRBV6-5|TRBJ2-1
CASSYRGLDEQFF
>TRBV13|TRBJ1-2
CASSSGPPNYGYTF
>TRBV6-4|TRBJ1-5
CPSKEGNQPQHF
>TRBV12-3/TRBV12-4|TRBJ2-5
CASRTDRSYQETQYF
>TRBV7-9|-
CASSLIYHRDGLRGVTQYF
>TRBV9|TRBJ2-1
CASSVEHPALGEQFF
>TRBV10-3|TRBJ2-1
CAISGSPDRQENNEQFF
>TRBV12-3/TRBV12-4|TRBJ1-2
CASKGGQGRNYGYTF
>TRBV7-8|TRBJ2-1
CASSLARGQNNEQFF
>TRBV4-2|TRBJ1-6
CASSQTNSPLHF
>TRBV5-1|TRBJ2-3
CASSWGNTDTQYF
>TRBV6-5|TRBJ1-1
CASSYPGQATTEAFF
>TRBV30|TRBJ2-5
CAWSREETQYF
>TRBV29-1|TRBJ2-7
CSVEELRGGTGSYEQYF
>TRBV7-8|TRBJ2-7
CASSLETSTEQYF
>TRBV20-1|TRBJ1-5
CSAGQGYQPQHF
>TRBV5-1|TRBJ2-7
CASRMNRAPYEQYF
>TRBV12-3/TRBV12-4|TRBJ1-3
CASRPRQVGNTIYF
>TRBV5-6|TRBJ2-7
CASSLAQDRVHEQYF
>TRBV2|TRBJ1-1
CASSEGGKNTEAFF
>TRBV11-2|TRBJ1-2
CASSPSPRDRVGGKGYTF
>TRBV28|TRBJ2-1
CASKNSGEHGNEQFF
>TRBV7-2|TRBJ2-5
CASSLSRDSLGTYNEQYF
>TRBV18|TRBJ1-5
CASSQDRDKNQPQHF
>TRBV28|TRBJ2-7
CASSFDYRVYF
>TRBV9|TRBJ2-1
CASSDLTYNEQFF
>TRBV28|TRBJ2-7
CASSSGLGTGLYEQYF
>TRBV12-3/TRBV12-4|TRBJ2-3
CASSFSFAGGLVDTQYF
>TRBV5-1|TRBJ2-7
CASSRRTGGSYEQYF
>TRBV5-1|TRBJ2-7
CASRAQRDSYEQYF
>TRBV20-1|TRBJ2-1
CSARVVTGRNEQFF
>TRBV3-1|TRBJ2-1
CASSQDARKGFRNNEQFF
>TRBV10-3|TRBJ2-7
CAIRRGTGDYEQYF
>TRBV29-1|TRBJ2-1
CSVEDWLAGVAYNEQFF
>TRBV5-1|TRBJ2-1
CASSLFGGFRRGSQYNEQFF